Listed below are T cell receptor beta chains from one sample, sequenced in a study of T cells after yellow fever vaccination. TCRdb recomputed calls from the 5' RACE reads with MiXCR, one row per CDR3 protein. This table holds tens of thousands of distinct CDR3 sequences, roughly 8% found once. The input for sequencing was CD8+ T cells sorted from PBMCs, taken on the day of the yellow fever booster vaccination. The origin of the receptors is a man aged 30-40 years who received the YFV17D yellow fever vaccine. Each CDR3 is given with its conserved first and last residue. D genes are given only for firm matches. Expanded clones are given a class, and other clones once, few, many or no size at all.

clone_size	d_call	v_call	j_call	cdr3_nt	cdr3_aa
few	.	TRBV27	TRBJ2-3	TGTGCCAGCGGGGACTCTCCCCTTGTCGATACGCAGTATTTT	CASGDSPLVDTQYF
few	.	TRBV6-2/TRBV6-3	TRBJ2-3	TGTGCCAGCAGTTACCGGACCTATTGGAGGGCCGAAGATACGCAGTATTTT	CASSYRTYWRAEDTQYF
few	.	TRBV7-2	TRBJ2-7	TGTGCCAGCAGCTCGGTCGAGGGAGGCTACGAGCAGTACTTC	CASSSVEGGYEQYF
.	.	TRBV10-2	TRBJ1-3	TGCGCCAGCACCCTAGGGATATCTGGAAACACCATATATTTT	CASTLGISGNTIYF
many	.	TRBV9	TRBJ2-2	TGTGCCAGCAGCGCCGACACCGGGGAGCTGTTTTTT	CASSADTGELFF
few	TRBD2	TRBV12-3/TRBV12-4	TRBJ2-1	TGTGCCAGCAGAGGTTTAGCGGGAGGGGATCCCAATGAGCAGTTCTTC	CASRGLAGGDPNEQFF
many	.	TRBV18	TRBJ1-1	TGTGCCAGCTCACCACGGTTTCCAACTGAAGCTTTCTTT	CASSPRFPTEAFF
many	.	TRBV14	TRBJ2-7	TGTGCCAGCAGCCAAGGGCTCGGGTTAGTGGAGAACGAGCAGTACTTC	CASSQGLGLVENEQYF
few	.	TRBV5-8	TRBJ1-4	TGTGCCAGCCTCCCGGGCTCAACTAATGAAAAACTGTTTTTT	CASLPGSTNEKLFF
few	.	TRBV13	TRBJ2-7	TGTGCCAGCAGCTCGGGCAGAACCTACGAGCAGTACTTC	CASSSGRTYEQYF
.	.	TRBV28	TRBJ2-1	TGTGCCAGCACATGGAGCAATGAGCAGTTCTTC	CASTWSNEQFF
many	.	TRBV27	TRBJ2-3	TGTGCCAGCAGTTTATCCCCCTTTCGGCCCAGCACAGATACGCAGTATTTT	CASSLSPFRPSTDTQYF
many	.	TRBV29-1	TRBJ2-6	TGCAGCGTTACAGGCGCCGGGGCCAACGTCCTGACTTTC	CSVTGAGANVLTF
many	.	TRBV20-1	TRBJ2-7	TGCAGTGCCCCCCCGTACGACAGACCTGGCGAGCAGTACTTC	CSAPPYDRPGEQYF
.	.	TRBV7-9	TRBJ2-1	TGTGCCAGCAGTTGGGCGGAGGGGAGCTCCTACAATGAGCAGTTCTTC	CASSWAEGSSYNEQFF
few	TRBD2	TRBV18	TRBJ2-3	TGTGCCAGCTCACCGGACGGACTAGCGGGCTACACAGATACGCAGTATTTT	CASSPDGLAGYTDTQYF
few	.	TRBV10-2	TRBJ1-5	TGCGCCAGCAGCGAGACAGGAGATCAGCCCCAGCATTTT	CASSETGDQPQHF
many	.	TRBV14	TRBJ1-1	TGTGCCAGCAGCCAAGATCGATGGACTGAAGCTTTCTTT	CASSQDRWTEAFF
.	.	TRBV19	TRBJ2-3	TGTGCCAGTAGTATTTCATCGGTGGGCACAGATACGCAGTATTTT	CASSISSVGTDTQYF
few	TRBD2	TRBV20-1	TRBJ2-3	TGCAGTGCCCCAAGTTGGCTAGCGGGAGCTCTAAGCACAGATACGCAGTATTTT	CSAPSWLAGALSTDTQYF
.	.	TRBV4-3	TRBJ2-1	TGCGCCAGCAGCCAAGGCCGTGGGCCGTTCAACAATGAGCAGTTCTTC	CASSQGRGPFNNEQFF
few	.	TRBV13	TRBJ2-7	TGTGCCAGCAGCCCACCCCTACCTCTCAGGAATTCCTACGAGCAGTACTTC	CASSPPLPLRNSYEQYF
many	.	TRBV7-9	TRBJ2-1	TGTGCCAGCAGCTTAGGGGACTCACCGAATGAGCAGTTCTTC	CASSLGDSPNEQFF
few	.	TRBV4-3	TRBJ2-1	TGCGCCAGCAGCCCAACACAGTACAATGAGCAGTTCTTC	CASSPTQYNEQFF
few	.	TRBV5-4	TRBJ2-7	TGTGCCAGCAGCCTGGACCTACACGAGCAGTACTTC	CASSLDLHEQYF
many	.	TRBV6-2/TRBV6-3	TRBJ2-3	TGTGCCAGCAGCCCAGGGGGAGGGTACACAGATACGCAGTATTTT	CASSPGGGYTDTQYF
few	.	TRBV5-6	TRBJ2-2	TGTGCCAGCAGCCTGGGCAGCCAGGAGCTGTTTTTT	CASSLGSQELFF
few	TRBD1	TRBV27	TRBJ2-5	TGTGCCAGCAGTTTATACAGGGGACAAGAGACCCAGTACTTC	CASSLYRGQETQYF
many	TRBD2	TRBV6-1	TRBJ2-1	TGTGCCAGCAGGACTAGCGGGAGAATCGATGAGCAGTTCTTC	CASRTSGRIDEQFF
few	.	TRBV30	TRBJ2-7	TGTGCCTGGATCAGGCGTGATTCCTACGAGCAGTACTTC	CAWIRRDSYEQYF
few	.	TRBV28	TRBJ2-3	TGTGCCAGCAGTTTCACAGCTAGCACAGATACGCAGTATTTT	CASSFTASTDTQYF
few	.	TRBV12-3/TRBV12-4	TRBJ1-1	TGTGCCAGCAGCAGGACAGTCACTGAAGCTTTCTTT	CASSRTVTEAFF
.	.	TRBV12-3/TRBV12-4	TRBJ2-1	TGTGCCAGCGGTACACACCTAGGGCAGTTCTTC	CASGTHLGQFF
few	.	TRBV4-2	TRBJ2-7	TGTGCCAGCAGCCAAGGGGGTAGCGCGAACTTCCTGCACGAGCAGTACTTC	CASSQGGSANFLHEQYF
few	.	TRBV7-9	TRBJ2-7	TGTGCCAGCAGCCCGCGGTCCGTAAGCGAGCAGTACTTC	CASSPRSVSEQYF
few	TRBD1	TRBV6-1	TRBJ1-6	TGTGCCAGCAGTGACACAGGGGGCTGGTCACCCCTCCACTTT	CASSDTGGWSPLHF
few	.	TRBV20-1	TRBJ2-1	TGCAGTGCCCTCGGAGCGGACAGTAATGAGCAGTTCTTC	CSALGADSNEQFF
.	TRBD2	TRBV5-6	TRBJ2-2	TGTGCCAGCAGCAGGGGACTAGCGGGAGTTTACACCGGGGAGCTGTTTTTT	CASSRGLAGVYTGELFF
few	TRBD1	TRBV6-5	TRBJ2-1	TGTGCCAGCAGTTACGAGCCGGGACAGAAGTACAATGAGCAGTTCTTC	CASSYEPGQKYNEQFF
.	.	TRBV12-3/TRBV12-4	TRBJ2-1	TGTGCCAGCAGTTTTCAGGGGCTGAATGAGCAGTTCTTC	CASSFQGLNEQFF